A single sample is the source of the 20 T cell receptor beta chains below, sequenced in a study of blood T cell repertoires in COVID-19. Here immunoSEQ multiplex PCR was the method, and the copy in TCRdb shows in-frame clones only, minus some. The sample consists of 200,000 or so clones, roughly 76% of them appearing once. The sequenced sample consisted of peripheral blood. The source of these receptors is a woman of 80 years or more with COVID-19, enrolled during active disease.

This chain links TRBV2 with TRBJ2-7, with D perhaps TRBD2 (6 bases). The germline gives CDR1 SNHLY, CDR2 FYNNEI. The CDR3 length is 15 residues. The ends were cut back, 6 bases at V and 3 bases at J, with 18 bases in the middle. The CDR3 coding sequence is TGTGCCAGCAGCGCGCCGCTAGCGTCGCACTACGAGCAGTACTTC. Amino acids: CASSAPLASHYEQYF. Supplemented by reference TRBV2 and TRBJ2-7, the full variable domain reads EPEVTQTPSHQVTQMGQEVILRCVPISNHLYFYWYRQILGQKVEFLVSFYNNEISEKSEIFDDQFSVERPDGSNFTLKIRSTKLEDSAMYFCASSAPLASHYEQYFGPGTRLTVT.

J is TRBJ2-3 and V is TRBV6-1, with D tentatively TRBD2 (5 bases). With 1 base removed from V and 1 base from J, the gap between germline ends came to 9 bases. This CDR3 is 15 amino acids long. Germline loops: CDR1 MNHNS, CDR2 SASEGT. The CDR3 loop is CASSEGWRGTDTQYF. CDR3 nucleotide sequence: TGTGCCAGCAGTGAAGGGTGGCGGGGCACAGATACGCAGTATTTT.

The gene calls are TRBV5-1 and TRBJ2-3; TRBD1 might be the D (5 bases). Germline V gene sequence: CDR1 SGHRS, CDR2 YFSETQ. V was trimmed by 1 base and J by 2 bases, leaving 20 bases between them. The length of the CDR3 is 18 residues. CDR3 region: CASSLRLLMTETTDTQYF. CDR3 coding DNA: TGCGCCAGCAGCTTGCGATTGCTAATGACAGAAACCACAGATACGCAGTATTTT.

The chain joins TRBV11-3 to TRBJ2-3; TRBD2 agrees at 11 bases. V lost 3 bases, J lost 4 bases, and 6 bases stayed unmatched. The germline V gene has CDR1 SGHNT and CDR2 YENEEA. The CDR3 has 16 amino acids. The CDR3 bases are TGTGCCAGCAGCTTGGAACTAGCGGGAGAGGCAGATACGCAGTATTTT. Translation gives CASSLELAGEADTQYF.

The chain is built from TRBV5-1 and TRBJ2-3; 7 positions agree with TRBD2. V gave up 7 bases and J gave up 4 bases; unmatched junction bases: 9. The CDR3 covers 14 residues. Germline V gives CDR1 SGHRS, CDR2 YFSETQ. The DNA for the CDR3 is TGCGCCAGCGAGAAAGGGCTAGCGGCAGATACGCAGTATTTT. It translates to CASEKGLAADTQYF.

A word on this clone: A much larger clonotype is one base distant, so this may be a read error. The same CDR3 also results from other DNA sequences found in this sample. The rearrangement joins TRBV10-3 to TRBJ2-1, with unresolved D. Germline V gene sequence: CDR1 ENHRY, CDR2 SYGVKD. The CDR3 covers 11 residues. V lost 4 bases, J lost 8 bases, and 6 bases lay in between. The CDR3 DNA follows: TGTGCCATCAGTGCCCGGGATGAGCAGTTCTTC. Protein sequence: CAISARDEQFF.

This clone was seen just once. The chain uses TRBV4-1 and TRBJ2-7; TRBD2 matches at 11 bases. V dropped 1 base and J dropped 7; count of bases not matched to a gene: 6. CDR1 MGHRA and CDR2 YSYEKL come from the germline V gene. The CDR3 covers 15 residues. This CDR3 is CASSQVLAGVREQYF. CDR3 nucleotide sequence: TGCGCCAGCAGCCAAGTACTAGCGGGAGTCAGGGAGCAGTACTTC.

This chain joins TRBV5-6 and TRBJ1-2; 7 bases match TRBD1. CDR1 and CDR2 (germline): SGHDT, YYEEEE. V gave up 4 bases and J gave up 4 bases; unmatched junction bases: 7. This CDR3 spans 14 amino acids. Written as DNA, the CDR3 is TGTGCCAGCAGCCCGGGACAGATGTCCTATGGCTACACCTTC. Protein: CASSPGQMSYGYTF.

The chain couples TRBV19 to TRBJ1-4, with 8 positions matching TRBD1. The germline V gene has CDR1 LNHDA and CDR2 SQIVND (reference sequence). The V segment lost 5 bases and the J segment 3 bases; nucleotides outside the gene matches: 5. The CDR3 runs 15 residues. The CDR3 nucleotides read TGTGCCAGTAGTTTACAGGGGGGGGCTAATGAAAAACTGTTTTTT. Translated, it gives CASSLQGGANEKLFF.

CDR3 in amino acids: CASSLGGQVLLSYNEQFF. The DNA for the CDR3 is TGCGCCAGCAGCTTGGGGGGACAGGTCCTACTCTCCTACAATGAGCAGTTCTTC. The V and J genes are TRBV5-1 and TRBJ2-1; 8 bases fit TRBD1. Germline CDR1 and CDR2: SGHRS and YFSETQ. V lost 0 bases and J lost 0; bases outside the gene matches: 8. This CDR3 has 18 residues.

V usage is TRBV9 and J usage is TRBJ2-1, with TRBD2 matching 8 bases. Germline lookup yields CDR1 SGDLS and CDR2 YYNGEE. The CDR3 covers 14 residues. V lost 6 bases and J lost 2; bases outside the gene matches: 4. CDR3 coding DNA: TGTGCCAGCAACCAAGCGGGGGCCTACAATGAGCAGTTCTTC. It translates to CASNQAGAYNEQFF.

This clone occurred once. The chain carries TRBV19 and TRBJ1-2, with unresolved D. The CDR3 runs to 14 residues. Germline V gives CDR1 LNHDA, CDR2 SQIVND (reference sequence). V lost 5 bases and J 2 bases, leaving 12 bases between the germline ends. CDR3 DNA: TGTGCCAGTAGTTACCGACTAGGAAACTATGGCTACACCTTC. It yields the protein CASSYRLGNYGYTF.

This chain joins TRBV24-1 and TRBJ2-1, with 10 bases fitting TRBD2. V lost 1 base to trimming and J lost 2 bases; unmatched junction nucleotides: 7. The V gene's germline CDR1 is KGHDR and CDR2 SFDVKD. CDR3 size: 18 residues. This CDR3 reads CATSDFASGSVPYNEQFF. CDR3 bases: TGTGCCACCAGTGATTTTGCTAGCGGGAGCGTCCCCTACAATGAGCAGTTCTTC.

The rearrangement joins TRBV2 to TRBJ1-2, with D uncertain. Between the trimmed V and J ends, which lost 2 bases and 11 bases, there was a span of 9 bases. From germline, CDR1 is SNHLY and CDR2 FYNNEI. This CDR3 has 11 residues. CDR3 in amino acids: CASSEWENYTF. CDR3 nucleotide sequence: TGTGCCAGCAGTGAATGGGAGAATTACACCTTC.

Regarding this clone: At one end the junction does not follow the germline gene, possibly because of a read error. V and J are TRBV7-3 and TRBJ1-1; 7 positions agree with TRBD1. CDR1 is SGHTA and CDR2 is FQGTGA in the germline V gene. This CDR3 has 17 residues. The CDR3 loop is CASSLNGYRGLNTEAFF. For the CDR3, the DNA is TGTGCCAGCAGTTTAAACGGCTACAGGGGATTGAACACTGAAGCTTTCTTT.

This rearrangement joins TRBV5-1 to TRBJ2-2; 9 bases match TRBD2. The V gene's germline CDR1 is SGHRS and CDR2 YFSETQ. Trimming removed 6 bases from V and 3 bases from J; junction bases left unmatched: 12. The CDR3 loop spans 17 amino acids. CDR3 coding DNA: TGCGCCAGCATGAGTCGAGCGGGAGGTATTGACACCGGGGAGCTGTTTTTT. It specifies CASMSRAGGIDTGELFF. The whole variable domain, remainder taken from reference TRBV5-1 and TRBJ2-2, is KAGVTQTPRYLIKTRGQQVTLSCSPISGHRSVSWYQQTPGQGLQFLFEYFSETQRNKGNFPGRFSGRQFSNSRSEMNVSTLELGDSALYLCASMSRAGGIDTGELFFGEGSRLTVL.

The chain is built from TRBV11-3 and TRBJ1-1; D perhaps matches TRBD1 (5 bases). Per the germline V gene, CDR1 is SGHNT and CDR2 is YENEEA. V gave up 3 bases and J gave up 4 bases, with 9 bases separating them. The CDR3 contains 13 residues. The CDR3 protein is CASSFNGGTEAFF. The CDR3 DNA reads TGTGCCAGCAGCTTCAACGGGGGCACTGAAGCTTTCTTT.

The J gene is TRBJ2-2, the V gene TRBV24-1; 10 bases are shared with TRBD2. V shed 4 bases, J shed 5 bases, and the junction held 6 bases outside the gene matches. CDR1 is KGHDR and CDR2 is SFDVKD in the germline V gene. The CDR3 spans 16 residues. In DNA, the CDR3 is TGTGCCACCAGTGAGCTGCCGGGACTAGCGACCGGGGAGCTGTTTTTT. The encoded protein is CATSELPGLATGELFF.

This rearrangement joins TRBV3-1 (or the pseudogene TRBV3-2) to TRBJ2-3; 12 bases are shared with TRBD2. The CDR3 length is 15 residues. The V gene's germline CDR1 is LGHDT and CDR2 YNNKEL (reference sequence). V was clipped by 8 bases and J by 3 bases; unmatched bases: 6. The chain's CDR3 is CASRLAGGKTDTQYF. CDR3 bases: TGTGCCAGCCGGCTAGCGGGAGGGAAAACAGATACGCAGTATTTT.

This chain connects TRBV18 to TRBJ1-2; possibly TRBD1 for D (5 bases). This CDR3 has 16 amino acids. The germline gives CDR1 KGHSH, CDR2 LQKENI. V was trimmed by 3 bases and J by 0 bases, leaving 14 bases between them. The CDR3 here is CASSPREGLANYGYTF. DNA for the CDR3: TGTGCCAGCTCACCCCGCGAGGGACTCGCTAACTATGGCTACACCTTC.